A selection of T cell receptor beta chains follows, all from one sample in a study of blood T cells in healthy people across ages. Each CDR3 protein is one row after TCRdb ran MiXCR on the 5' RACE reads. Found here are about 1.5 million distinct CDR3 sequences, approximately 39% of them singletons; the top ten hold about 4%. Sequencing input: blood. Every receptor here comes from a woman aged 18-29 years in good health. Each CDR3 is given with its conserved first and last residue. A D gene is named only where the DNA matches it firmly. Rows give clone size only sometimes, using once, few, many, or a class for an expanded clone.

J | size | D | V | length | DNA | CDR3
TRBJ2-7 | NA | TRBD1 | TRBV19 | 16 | TGTGCCAGTAGGGACATTCACAGGGGGCTGACCTACGAGCAGTACTTC | CASRDIHRGLTYEQYF
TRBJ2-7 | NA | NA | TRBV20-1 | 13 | TGCAGTGCTACCGGGACACTGTTTTACGAGCAGTACTTC | CSATGTLFYEQYF
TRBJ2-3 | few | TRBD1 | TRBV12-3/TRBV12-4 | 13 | TGTGCCAGCAGCGGACAGGACACAGATACGCAGTATTTT | CASSGQDTDTQYF
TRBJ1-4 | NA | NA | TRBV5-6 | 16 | TGTGCCAGCAGCGAGTCGACGGTTCAAACTAATGAAAAACTGTTTTTT | CASSESTVQTNEKLFF
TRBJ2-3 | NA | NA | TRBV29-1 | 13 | TGCAGCCTTGGAGGGGGGCTCACAGATACGCAGTATTTT | CSLGGGLTDTQYF
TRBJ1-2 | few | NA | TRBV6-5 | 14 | TGTGCCAGCAGTCAAGGCCGTCTATTCTCCGGCTACACCTTC | CASSQGRLFSGYTF
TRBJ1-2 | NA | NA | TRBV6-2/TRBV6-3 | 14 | TGTGCCAGCAGTCACGGGTCGGACCACTATGGCTACACCTTC | CASSHGSDHYGYTF
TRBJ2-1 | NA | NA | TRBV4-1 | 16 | TGCGCCAGCAGCCAAGACCCTAGATTCTCCTACAATGAGCAGTTCTTC | CASSQDPRFSYNEQFF
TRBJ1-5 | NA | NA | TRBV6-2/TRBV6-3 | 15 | TGTGCCAGCAGTCACAGAACAAGAAAAGGTCAGCCCCAGCATTTT | CASSHRTRKGQPQHF
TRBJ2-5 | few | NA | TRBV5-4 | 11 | TGTGCCAGCGAAATCGAAGAGACCCAGTACTTC | CASEIEETQYF
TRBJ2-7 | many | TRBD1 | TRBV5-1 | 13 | TGCGCCAGCAGCCACGGGACAGCAAACGAGCAGTACTTC | CASSHGTANEQYF
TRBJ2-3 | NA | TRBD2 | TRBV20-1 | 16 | TGCAGTGCTAGAGATGCGGCGGGAGGGCCGGGGGATACGCAGTATTTT | CSARDAAGGPGDTQYF
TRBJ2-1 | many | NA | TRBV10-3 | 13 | TGTGCCATCAGTGAGTGGATATACAATGAGCAGTTCTTC | CAISEWIYNEQFF
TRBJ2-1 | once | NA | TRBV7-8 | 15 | TGTGCCAGCAGCTTCCACCGGGGAGCCTACAATGAGCAGTTCTTC | CASSFHRGAYNEQFF
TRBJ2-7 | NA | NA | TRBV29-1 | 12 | TGCAGCGTTGAAGGCAGGGAATACGAGCAGTACTTC | CSVEGREYEQYF
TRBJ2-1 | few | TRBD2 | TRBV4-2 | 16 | TGTGCCAGCAGCCAAGAATCCGGGGGGGCTTACAATGAGCAGTTCTTC | CASSQESGGAYNEQFF
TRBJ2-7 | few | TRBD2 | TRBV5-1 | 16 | TGCGCCAGCAGCTTGACTAGCGGGCTCGGCTCCTACGAGCAGTACTTC | CASSLTSGLGSYEQYF
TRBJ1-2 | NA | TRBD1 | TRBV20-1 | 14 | TGCAGTGCTAGAGATACGGACAGGGGGCTTGGCTACACCTTC | CSARDTDRGLGYTF
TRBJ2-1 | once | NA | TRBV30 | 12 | TGTGCCTGGAGCGCGAGTTACAATGAGCAGTTCTTC | CAWSASYNEQFF
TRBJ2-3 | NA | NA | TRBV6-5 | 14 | TGTGCCAGCAGTTACTCGAGCGGCACAGATACGCAGTATTTT | CASSYSSGTDTQYF
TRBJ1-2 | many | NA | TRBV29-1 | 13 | TGCAGCGTTGAAAGGATACCTAACTATGGCTACACCTTC | CSVERIPNYGYTF
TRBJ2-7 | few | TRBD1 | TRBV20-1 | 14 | TGCAGTGCTCCCCGTCAGGGGGTCTCCTACGAGCAGTACTTC | CSAPRQGVSYEQYF
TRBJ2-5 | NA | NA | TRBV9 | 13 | TGTGCCAGCAGCGGGGACTTGGGGGAGGCCCAGTACTTC | CASSGDLGEAQYF
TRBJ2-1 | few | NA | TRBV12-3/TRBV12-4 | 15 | TGTGCCAGCAGTTTCACGGGAGCGGTGGGTAATGAGCAGTTCTTC | CASSFTGAVGNEQFF